Sequencing of this T cell receptor beta chain was carried out in a study of read filtering for tumor transcriptome and immune sequencing. The library was built from about 400 ng RNA with molecular barcoded adaptors for alpha/delta and beta/gamma chains. One entry per CDR3 protein, called by TCRdb with MiXCR from the reads. The sample contains some 140,000 distinct CDR3 sequences, over 10% of which appear only once. In this sample, this clonotype turned up many times. Per germline, CDR1 SQVTM and CDR2 ANQGSEA. The V end was cut by 6 bases, the J end by 11 bases, with 7 bases between. This CDR3 is built from 8 residues.

This clonotype was sampled from a donor at least 40 years old with multiple myeloma. The sequencing input was a population of CD138-negative cells sorted from bone marrow. The rearrangement joins TRBV29-1 to TRBJ1-1; D is unresolved. The chain's CDR3 is CSVGIAFF. CDR3 bases: TGCAGCGTCGGGATTGCTTTCTTT.